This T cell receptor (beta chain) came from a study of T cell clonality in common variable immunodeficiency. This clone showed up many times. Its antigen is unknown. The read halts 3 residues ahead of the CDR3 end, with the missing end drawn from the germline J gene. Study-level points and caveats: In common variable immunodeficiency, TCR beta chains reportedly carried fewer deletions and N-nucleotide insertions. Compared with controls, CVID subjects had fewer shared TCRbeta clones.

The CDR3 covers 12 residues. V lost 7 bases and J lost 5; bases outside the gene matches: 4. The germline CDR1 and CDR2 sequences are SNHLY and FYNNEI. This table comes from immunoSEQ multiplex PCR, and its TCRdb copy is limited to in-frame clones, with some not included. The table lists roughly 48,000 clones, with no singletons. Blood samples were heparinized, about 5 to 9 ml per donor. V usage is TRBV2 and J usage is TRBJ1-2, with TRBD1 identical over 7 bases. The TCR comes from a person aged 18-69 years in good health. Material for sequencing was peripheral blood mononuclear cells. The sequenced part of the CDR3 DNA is TGTGCCAGCATTCGGGACAGATATGGC. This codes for CASIRDRYG. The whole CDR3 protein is CASIRDRYGYTF.